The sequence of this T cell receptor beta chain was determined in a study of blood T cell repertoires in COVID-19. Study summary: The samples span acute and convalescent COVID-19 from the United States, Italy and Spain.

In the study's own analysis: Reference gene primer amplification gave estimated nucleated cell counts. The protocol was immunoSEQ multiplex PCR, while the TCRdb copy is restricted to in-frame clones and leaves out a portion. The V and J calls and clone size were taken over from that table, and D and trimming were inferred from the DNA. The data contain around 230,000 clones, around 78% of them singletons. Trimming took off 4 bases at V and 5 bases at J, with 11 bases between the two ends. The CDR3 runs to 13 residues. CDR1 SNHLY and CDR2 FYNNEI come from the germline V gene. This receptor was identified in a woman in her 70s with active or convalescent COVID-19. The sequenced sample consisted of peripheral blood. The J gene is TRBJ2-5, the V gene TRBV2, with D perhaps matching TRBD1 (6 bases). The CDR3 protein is CASSAGVGETQYF. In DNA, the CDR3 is TGTGCCAGCAGTGCAGGGGTGGGGGAGACCCAGTACTTC.